This T cell receptor (beta chain) was documented in a study of cytomegalovirus exposure and HLA in healthy donors. Germline values: CDR1 MNHNS, CDR2 SASEGT. V gave up 1 base and J gave up 5 bases, with 11 bases separating them. The CDR3 covers 15 residues. With regard to this clone: The identical CDR3 is also encoded by other nucleotide sequences in the sample.

With 60 Vbeta and 13 Jbeta primers, the PCR was carried out. Generated by immunoSEQ multiplex PCR, the TCRdb table keeps only in-frame clones and is missing some. This repertoire shows about 140,000 clones, around four fifths found once; its top ten account for 1.4% to 1.5%. The TCR was taken from a man aged 25 to 40 in good health and CMV-seropositive. The sample was PBMCs. The chain couples TRBV6-1 to TRBJ1-4; tentatively, D is TRBD1 (6 bases). The CDR3 bases are TGTGCCAGCAGTGAAGGACAGGTTCTGAATGAAAAACTGTTTTTT. Translated: CASSEGQVLNEKLFF.